Listed here is a single TCR beta chain. Treatment: 15 to 20 received Ad26.COV2.S at low or high dose, single or two shots; about 5 received placebo; per-sample allocation not given. After the first vaccine or placebo injection, samples were drawn on day 63. These data come from a study of Ad26.COV2.S vaccination and SARS-CoV-2 variants. There are 16 residues in the CDR3. Trimming took 3 bases from V and 2 from J, leaving 14 bases between them. Per the germline V gene, CDR1 is KGHSH and CDR2 is LQKENI. The table came from immunoSEQ multiplex PCR; TCRdb's copy has only in-frame clones and leaves some out. The sample lists 350,000 to 550,000 clones, 80% to 90% occurring once.

Sequences were derived from peripheral blood, sampled in a trial of Ad26.COV2.S vaccine versus placebo. The clonotype was recovered from a person between 18 and 60 years old who received the Ad26.COV2.S COVID-19 vaccine or a placebo. The chain is built from TRBV18 and TRBJ1-3; perhaps TRBD1 as D (6 bases). The CDR3 region has the DNA TGTGCCAGCTCACCTTACAGGGTGGACACTGGAAACACCATATATTTT. It is translated as CASSPYRVDTGNTIYF.